The 22 T cell receptor beta chains given below trace back to one sample, sequenced in a study of T-cell memory formation after mild COVID-19. A single record per CDR3 protein comes from TCRdb applying MiXCR to the 5' RACE reads. The sample consists of 250,000 to 350,000 distinct CDR3 sequences, roughly a fifth of them appearing once. The sequenced material came from PBMCs or a T cell subset sorted from them (not recorded which). Source of these receptors: a young man who had mild COVID-19 (a few samples of this study predate the infection). Cell type and time point are not known.

The J gene is TRBJ2-3, the V gene TRBV13; 10 bases agree with TRBD2. This CDR3 has 16 residues. Germline values: CDR1 PRHDT, CDR2 FYEKMQ (reference sequence). V was pared by 3 bases and J by 1 base, with 4 bases of the junction left unmatched. The CDR3 DNA reads TGTGCCAGCAGCTTTAGCGGGGGGTTTCGCACAGATACGCAGTATTTT. Protein: CASSFSGGFRTDTQYF.

The V call is TRBV5-1, the J call TRBJ1-6, with TRBD1 as a possible D gene (5 bases). This CDR3 contains 16 residues. The germline CDR1 and CDR2 sequences are SGHRS and YFSETQ. V lost 0 bases to trimming and J lost 9 bases, with 16 bases between them. CDR3 sequence (DNA): TGCGCCAGCAGCTTGGTGTACAGGAGCATAGGTTCACCCCTCCACTTT. Translation gives CASSLVYRSIGSPLHF.

The chain recombines TRBV6-5 with TRBJ1-6; 9 positions agree with TRBD1. This CDR3 contains 17 residues. Trimming at V came to 7 bases and at J to 2 bases, leaving 9 bases not matched to a gene. The germline gives CDR1 MNHEY, CDR2 SVGAGI. The CDR3 here is CASMRGQGRTYNSPLHF. The CDR3 DNA is TGTGCCAGCATGAGGGGACAGGGAAGGACCTATAATTCACCCCTCCACTTT.

The chain combines TRBV6-2 or TRBV6-3 with TRBJ2-5, with 10 bases fitting TRBD1. The CDR3 contains 13 residues. The V segment lost 2 bases and the J segment 9 bases; nucleotides outside the gene matches: 3. The germline gives CDR1 MNHEY, CDR2 SVGEGT. CDR3 nucleotides: TGTGCCAGCAGTTACCCCGGACAGGGGGCCCAGTACTTC. It yields the protein CASSYPGQGAQYF.

This clonotype was found a few times. V and J are TRBV2 and TRBJ2-1; possible D gene TRBD2, 6 bases. Trimming pared 6 bases from V and 1 base from J, leaving 16 bases between. This CDR3 has 16 residues. The germline V gene has CDR1 SNHLY and CDR2 FYNNEI. The CDR3 protein is CASRSGEVASYNEQFF. CDR3 DNA: TGTGCCAGCAGAAGTGGGGAGGTGGCTTCCTACAATGAGCAGTTCTTC.

This clonotype turned up a few times. The chain combines TRBV20-1 with TRBJ2-5, with 9 nucleotides matching TRBD2. The V gene end was trimmed by 0 bases and the J gene end by 0 bases; junction bases not matched to a gene: 5. This CDR3 spans 16 amino acids. The germline V gene has CDR1 DFQATT and CDR2 SNEGSKA (reference sequence). The CDR3 protein is CSAREGAGGYQETQYF. The CDR3 DNA reads TGCAGTGCTAGAGAAGGAGCGGGGGGCTACCAAGAGACCCAGTACTTC.

This clonotype was counted many times. The rearrangement links TRBV7-2 to TRBJ2-3; D uncertain. The CDR3 covers 12 residues. CDR1 SGHTA and CDR2 FQGNSA come from the germline V gene. Between the trimmed V and J ends, which lost 7 bases and 2 bases, there was a span of 7 bases. CDR3 DNA sequence: TGTGCCAGCACCGCTGTCACAGATACGCAGTATTTT. Its protein is CASTAVTDTQYF.

In this sample, this clonotype turned up many times. This chain links TRBV7-2 with TRBJ2-1; weak D call: TRBD2 (5 bases). The CDR3 loop spans 15 amino acids. V lost 1 base and J 3 bases, leaving 10 bases between the germline ends. Looked up from germline, CDR1 is SGHTA and CDR2 is FQGNSA. CDR3 amino acids: CASSLGAGLYNEQFF. The CDR3 bases are TGTGCCAGCAGCTTAGGTGCGGGTCTCTACAATGAGCAGTTCTTC. The complete variable domain, with remaining parts taken from reference TRBV7-2 and TRBJ2-1, reads GAGVSQSPSNKVTEKGKDVELRCDPISGHTALYWYRQSLGQGLEFLIYFQGNSAPDKSGLPSDRFSAERTGGSVSTLTIQRTQQEDSAVYLCASSLGAGLYNEQFFGPGTRLTVL.

The chain recombines TRBV12-3 or TRBV12-4 with TRBJ1-5; D is uncertain. V lost 7 bases to trimming and J lost 2 bases, with 12 bases between them. CDR3 size: 14 residues. CDR3 in DNA: TGTGCCAGCAAAGTCTCCGGCGGCAATCAGCCCCAGCATTTT. It codes for CASKVSGGNQPQHF.

This clonotype has more than one count but fewer than ten. The chain has TRBV28 and TRBJ2-7; D gene ambiguous. CDR1 is MDHEN, CDR2 SYDVKM, per germline. The CDR3 is 11 residues long. V dropped 4 bases and J dropped 7 bases, with 8 bases sitting between them. DNA for the CDR3: TGTGCCAGCAGTTACCTCGTGGAGCAGTACTTC. This codes for CASSYLVEQYF.

This clonotype was observed a few times. This sequence joins TRBV12-3 or TRBV12-4 and TRBJ1-2; no clear D gene. The V end was cut by 3 bases, the J end by 7 bases, with 9 bases between. The CDR3 consists of 12 residues. The CDR3 region has the DNA TGTGCCAGCAGTTTCGGGAGCAGTGGCTACACCTTC. Encoded protein: CASSFGSSGYTF.

This chain joins TRBV27 and TRBJ1-3; D remains unclear. In germline, CDR1 is MNHEY, CDR2 SMNVEV (reference sequence). The CDR3 has 13 residues. Trimming took off 5 bases at V and 3 bases at J, with 8 bases between the two ends. The CDR3 region is CASSRGVGNTIYF. Here the CDR3 DNA reads TGTGCCAGCAGTCGGGGAGTTGGAAACACCATATATTTT.

The chain combines TRBV6-6 with TRBJ1-3; no firm D call. Germline V gives CDR1 MNHNY, CDR2 SVGAGI (reference sequence). The length of the CDR3 is 12 residues. V lost 6 bases and J lost 4, with 7 bases in between. Here the CDR3 reads CASSNVGNTIYF. As DNA, the CDR3 is TGTGCCAGCAGCAATGTAGGAAACACCATATATTTT.

This clonotype was recorded many times. V gene TRBV6-6 combines with J gene TRBJ2-1; 7 bases fit TRBD2. Germline V gives CDR1 MNHNY, CDR2 SVGAGI (reference sequence). Trimming removed 8 bases from V and 2 bases from J; junction bases left unmatched: 0. CDR3 length: 12 amino acids. The CDR3 nucleotides are TGTGCCAGCGGGGGGGCCTACAATGAGCAGTTCTTC. Translation gives CASGGAYNEQFF.

This clonotype has just a few counts. The gene calls are TRBV5-1 and TRBJ1-1, with D unresolved. The V end was cut by 9 bases, the J end by 8 bases, with 14 bases between. This CDR3 has 11 residues. Germline values: CDR1 SGHRS, CDR2 YFSETQ. The CDR3, as DNA: TGCGCCAACCTGGAGGCAGACGAAGCTTTCTTT. Its protein is CANLEADEAFF.

This clonotype occurred a few times. V gene TRBV20-1 combines with J gene TRBJ1-5; no clear D gene. The CDR3 totals 12 residues. Germline values: CDR1 DFQATT, CDR2 SNEGSKA (reference sequence). V was shortened by 4 bases and J by 4 bases, with 8 bases between the two germline ends. CDR3 sequence (DNA): TGCAGTGCTAATGAAGGGAATCAGCCCCAGCATTTT. Translated, it gives CSANEGNQPQHF.

The rearrangement links TRBV7-2 to TRBJ2-5, with 8 nucleotides matching TRBD2. The CDR3 is made up of 15 amino acids. Unmatched junction bases numbered 6, after V lost 1 base and J lost 5 bases. Germline CDR1 and CDR2: SGHTA and FQGNSA. The CDR3 bases are TGTGCCAGCAGCTTAGAAGGCGGGGGGCCCGAGACCCAGTACTTC. Protein product: CASSLEGGGPETQYF.

This clonotype was observed at least ten times. The chain recombines TRBV7-9 with TRBJ2-2; D not certain. Trimming took 2 bases from V and 2 from J, leaving 6 bases between them. The CDR3 loop spans 14 amino acids. The germline V gene has CDR1 SEHNR and CDR2 FQNEAQ (reference sequence). The CDR3 nucleotides are TGTGCCAGCAGCTTATGGGTTAACACCGGGGAGCTGTTTTTT. Translated: CASSLWVNTGELFF.

There are a few counts of this clonotype. The J gene is TRBJ2-3, the V gene TRBV20-1; the D gene is possibly TRBD2 (7 bases). V lost 5 bases, J lost 4 bases, and 10 bases lay in between. The CDR3 runs 12 residues. Germline assignment: CDR1 DFQATT and CDR2 SNEGSKA (reference sequence). CDR3 amino acids: CSAWGGADTQYF. CDR3 sequence (DNA): TGCAGTGCTTGGGGGGGCGCAGATACGCAGTATTTT.

This chain links TRBV29-1 with TRBJ1-2, with 9 bases fitting TRBD1. Germline V gene data show CDR1 as SQVTM and CDR2 as ANQGSEA. With V trimmed by 5 bases and J by 8 bases, 9 bases remained unmatched. The CDR3 extends over 13 amino acids. CDR3 nucleotides: TGCAGCGTTTTGGACAGGGGTCTACGGGGCTACACCTTC. As protein: CSVLDRGLRGYTF.

The table lists this clonotype with a few counts. The rearrangement joins TRBV20-1 to TRBJ1-3; 8 positions match TRBD1. The CDR3 extends over 13 amino acids. The junction had 5 bases not matched to a gene; V was cut back by 6 bases and J by 4 bases. Looked up from germline, CDR1 is DFQATT and CDR2 is SNEGSKA (reference sequence). CDR3 nucleotides: TGCAGTGCAAGAAGGACAGGGGGAAACACCATATATTTT. Protein: CSARRTGGNTIYF.

This clonotype was detected only a few times. The rearrangement links TRBV28 to TRBJ1-4; 10 bases are shared with TRBD1. From germline, CDR1 is MDHEN and CDR2 SYDVKM. V was clipped by 6 bases and J by 6 bases; unmatched bases: 7. This CDR3 spans 15 amino acids. The CDR3 nucleotides read TGTGCCAGCAGGGAATCGACAGGGGGCGATGAAAAACTGTTTTTT. Translated, it gives CASRESTGGDEKLFF.